The clone carrying this TCR beta chain has a single count. Its specificity is not known. CDR3 size: 12 residues. The V end lost 5 bases, the J end lost 6 bases, and 8 bases lay between the germline ends. Germline V gene lookup returns CDR1 LNHDA and CDR2 SQIVND (reference sequence). These data are taken from a study of T cell responses to AZD1222 COVID-19 vaccine. Study-wide background: Analyses pooled second doses at about 4 or about 12 weeks.

Overall study findings and caveats: Of spike-specific TCRs, nearly half reportedly target regions left unmutated in variants.

Some clones are missing from TCRdb's copy, which holds only in-frame ones; the method was immunoSEQ multiplex PCR. The data show about 110,000 clones, with approximately 86% seen just once and about 6.2% held by the top ten. Source: peripheral blood, taken on day 0 of AZD1222 vaccination. The rearrangement uses TRBV19 and TRBJ1-5; unclear D gene. The sequence was obtained from an adult in good health. The CDR3 sequence: CASSSRGQPQHF. In nucleotides, the CDR3 is TGTGCCAGTAGTTCCCGCGGTCAGCCCCAGCATTTT.